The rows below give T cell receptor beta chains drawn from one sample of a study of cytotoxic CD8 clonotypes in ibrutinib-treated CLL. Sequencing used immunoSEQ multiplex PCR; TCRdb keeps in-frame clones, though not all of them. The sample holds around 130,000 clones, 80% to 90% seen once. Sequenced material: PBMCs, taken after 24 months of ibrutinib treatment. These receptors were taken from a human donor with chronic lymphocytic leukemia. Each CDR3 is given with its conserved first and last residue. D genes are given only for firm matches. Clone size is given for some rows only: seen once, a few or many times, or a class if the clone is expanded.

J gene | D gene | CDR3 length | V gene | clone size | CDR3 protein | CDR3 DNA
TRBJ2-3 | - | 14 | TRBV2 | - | CASSETGFADTQYF | TGTGCCAGCAGTGAAACAGGGTTTGCAGATACGCAGTATTTT
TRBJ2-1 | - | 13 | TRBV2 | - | CASDSSGLMEQFF | TGTGCTAGCGATTCTTCGGGACTCATGGAGCAGTTCTTC
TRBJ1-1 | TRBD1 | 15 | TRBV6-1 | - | CASSKETGVNTEAFF | TGTGCCAGCAGCAAAGAGACAGGGGTGAACACTGAAGCTTTCTTT
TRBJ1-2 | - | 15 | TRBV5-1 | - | CASSPDLTYQGGYTF | TGCGCCAGCAGCCCGGACCTAACCTATCAGGGTGGCTACACCTTC
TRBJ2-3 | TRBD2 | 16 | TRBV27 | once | CASSPAGTTSTDTQYF | TGTGCCAGCAGCCCAGCCGGGACTACTAGCACAGATACGCAGTATTTT
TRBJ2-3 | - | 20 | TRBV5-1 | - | CASSSGIPANGAVGTDTQYF | TGCGCCAGCAGCTCCGGAATACCCGCGAACGGGGCGGTGGGCACAGATACGCAGTATTTT
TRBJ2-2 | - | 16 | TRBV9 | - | CASSVGPGGNTGELFF | TGTGCCAGCAGCGTGGGCCCCGGAGGGAACACCGGGGAGCTGTTTTTT
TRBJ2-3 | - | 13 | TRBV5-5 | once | CASSFSDTDTQYF | TGTGCCAGCAGCTTCAGCGACACAGATACGCAGTATTTT
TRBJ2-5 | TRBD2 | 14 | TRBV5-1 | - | CASSLGTSGETQYF | TGCGCCAGCAGCTTGGGAACTAGCGGGGAGACCCAGTACTTC
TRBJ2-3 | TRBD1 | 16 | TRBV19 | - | CASSILTGGVPDTQYF | TGTGCCAGTAGTATCTTGACAGGGGGCGTCCCAGATACGCAGTATTTT
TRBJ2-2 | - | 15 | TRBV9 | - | CASSPLAENTGELFF | TGTGCCAGCAGCCCCTTAGCGGAAAACACCGGGGAGCTGTTTTTT
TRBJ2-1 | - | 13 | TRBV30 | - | CAWRARGYNEQFF | TGTGCCTGGAGAGCCCGGGGGTACAATGAGCAGTTCTTC
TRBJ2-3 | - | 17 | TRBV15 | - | CATSRPGTPGELKTQYF | TGTGCCACCAGCAGGCCCGGGACGCCAGGAGAACTAAAAACGCAGTATTTT
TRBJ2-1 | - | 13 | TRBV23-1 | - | CASSPGLKNEQFF | TGCGCCAGCAGTCCTGGACTAAAAAATGAGCAGTTCTTC
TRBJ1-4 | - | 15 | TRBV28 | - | CASSLRQSDNEKLFF | TGTGCCAGCAGTTTGAGACAGAGCGATAATGAAAAACTGTTTTTT